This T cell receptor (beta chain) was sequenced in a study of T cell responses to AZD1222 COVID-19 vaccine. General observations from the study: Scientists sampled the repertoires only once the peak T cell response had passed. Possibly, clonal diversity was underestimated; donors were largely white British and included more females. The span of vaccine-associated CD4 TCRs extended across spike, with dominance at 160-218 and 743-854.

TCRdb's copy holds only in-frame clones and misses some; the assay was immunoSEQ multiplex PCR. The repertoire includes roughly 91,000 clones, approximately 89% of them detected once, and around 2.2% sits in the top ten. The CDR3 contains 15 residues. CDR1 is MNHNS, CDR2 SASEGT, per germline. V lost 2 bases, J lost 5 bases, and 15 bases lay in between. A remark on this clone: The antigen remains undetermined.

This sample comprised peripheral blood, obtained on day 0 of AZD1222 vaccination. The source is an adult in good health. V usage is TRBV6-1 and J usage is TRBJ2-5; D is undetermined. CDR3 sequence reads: CASSESPPPRETQYF. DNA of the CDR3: TGTGCCAGCAGTGAATCCCCGCCACCCAGGGAGACCCAGTACTTC.